The T cell receptor (beta chain) under discussion was sequenced for a study of T cells in Graves' hyperthyroidism and ophthalmopathy. Amplified regions were TCR beta CDR3 sequences from RNA transcripts. When the TCR CDR3 underwent first-round RT-PCR, the HTBI primer set was used. Via MiXCR, TCRdb re-called the multiplex PCR reads, giving one row per CDR3 protein. The sample contains approximately 600,000 distinct CDR3 sequences, approximately 15% of which appear only once. This CDR3 comprises 12 residues. Trimming took off 5 bases at V and 7 bases at J, with 10 bases between the two ends. Germline lookup yields CDR1 MNHNS and CDR2 SASEGT. Study results and caveats: Stable hyperthyroidism and ophthalmopathy were separated using 13 V-J signatures. Blood shared most expanded thyroid clonotypes above 0.001.

Orbital computed tomography, thyroid ultrasound, serum thyroxine and TRAb, and clinical symptoms together informed the diagnoses. This clonotype was seen ten or more times. Its antigen is as yet unknown. This receptor was taken from a woman younger than 35 with Graves' ophthalmopathy. The sample taken for sequencing was blood. The chain uses TRBV6-1 and TRBJ2-3; D remains unclear. The DNA of the CDR3 is TGTGCCAGCAGTCTCGACACGTATACGCAGTATTTT. Translated, it gives CASSLDTYTQYF.